This entry concerns a single T cell receptor beta chain. This entry belongs to a study of shared T cell receptors in the human thymus. The data were produced by immunoSEQ multiplex PCR, yet TCRdb's version contains in-frame clones alone and is incomplete. There are just under 550,000 clones in the sample; 70% to 80% occur only once, and around 0.013% lies in the top ten. Germline CDR1 MNHNS, CDR2 SASEGT. The CDR3 has 14 residues. Trimming left V 3 bases short and J 6 bases short, with 15 bases between. In addition, the sample was reused for a study of human thymus T cells.

Sequences were obtained from thymocytes. This chain links TRBV6-1 with TRBJ2-7; tentatively, D is TRBD2 (5 bases). This TCR was sampled from a boy younger than two with a congenital heart defect. The CDR3 bases are TGTGCCAGCAGTGAGTTGGTACACGAGGGCGAGCAGTACTTC. Translation gives CASSELVHEGEQYF.